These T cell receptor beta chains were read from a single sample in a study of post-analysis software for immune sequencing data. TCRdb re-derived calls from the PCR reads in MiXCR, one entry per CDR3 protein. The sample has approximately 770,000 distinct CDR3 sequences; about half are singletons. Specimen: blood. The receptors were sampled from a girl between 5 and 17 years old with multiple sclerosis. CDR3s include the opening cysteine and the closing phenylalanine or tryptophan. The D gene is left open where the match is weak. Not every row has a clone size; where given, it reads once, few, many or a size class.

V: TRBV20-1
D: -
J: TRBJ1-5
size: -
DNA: TGCAGTGCCTCCGGGCCCCATGGGCAGCCCCAGCATTTT
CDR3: CSASGPHGQPQHF

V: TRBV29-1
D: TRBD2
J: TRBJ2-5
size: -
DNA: TGCAGCGTTGAGGCGGGAGGGTTAAAGACCCAGTACTTC
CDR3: CSVEAGGLKTQYF

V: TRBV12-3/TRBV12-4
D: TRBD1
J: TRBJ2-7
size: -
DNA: TGTGCCAGCAGTTTATCCGGGACAGGGAGACCCTACGAGCAGTACTTC
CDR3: CASSLSGTGRPYEQYF

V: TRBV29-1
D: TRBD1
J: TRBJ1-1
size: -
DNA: TGCAGCGGCCGGACAGGGGGCAACACTGAAGCTTTCTTT
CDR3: CSGRTGGNTEAFF

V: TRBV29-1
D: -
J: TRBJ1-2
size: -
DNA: TGCAGCGTTGGGGCAGACTCTAGCTATGGCTACACCTTC
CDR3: CSVGADSSYGYTF

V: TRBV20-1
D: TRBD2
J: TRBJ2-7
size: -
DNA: TGCAGTGCTCTCCGAGGGACTAGCGGGAGCTACGAGCAGTACTTC
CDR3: CSALRGTSGSYEQYF

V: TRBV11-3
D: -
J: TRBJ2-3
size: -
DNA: TGTGCCAGCAGGGGGGTCGGCACAGATACACAGTATTTT
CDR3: CASRGVGTDTQYF

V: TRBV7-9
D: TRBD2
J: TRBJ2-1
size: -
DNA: TGTGCCAGCAGATTTCTCGGGGGGAATGAGCAGTTCTTC
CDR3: CASRFLGGNEQFF

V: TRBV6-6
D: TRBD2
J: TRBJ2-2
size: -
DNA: TGTGCCAGCACCCACGGCCAGGACGGGAGGGGCGGGGAGCTGTTTTTT
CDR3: CASTHGQDGRGGELFF

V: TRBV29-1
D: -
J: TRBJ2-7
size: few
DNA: TGCAGCGTTGAAGAGGGCCACCCGGTGGGGGAGCAGTACTTC
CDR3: CSVEEGHPVGEQYF

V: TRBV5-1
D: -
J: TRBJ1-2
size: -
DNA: TGCGCCAGCGGCAAGTCTTTACAGGGAGGCTACTATGGCCACACCTTC
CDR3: CASGKSLQGGYYGHTF

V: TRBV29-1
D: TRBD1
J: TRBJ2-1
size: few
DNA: TGCAGCGTTGACCTTCGGACAGGGTGGTTCACCTACAATGAGCAGTTCTTC
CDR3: CSVDLRTGWFTYNEQFF

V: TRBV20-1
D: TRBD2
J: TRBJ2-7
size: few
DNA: TGCAGTGCCAGACTAGCTAGCGAGCAGTACTTC
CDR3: CSARLASEQYF

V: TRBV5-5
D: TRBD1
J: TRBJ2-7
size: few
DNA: TGTGCCAGCAGCTTGACAGGGGTCGTCTACGAGCAGTACTTC
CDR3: CASSLTGVVYEQYF

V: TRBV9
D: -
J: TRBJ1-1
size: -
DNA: TGTGCCAGCAGCCCCCGAATACGGAACACTGAAGCTTTCTTT
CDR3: CASSPRIRNTEAFF

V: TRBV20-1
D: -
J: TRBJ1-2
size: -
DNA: TGCAGTGCTAGTATGTGGTATGGCTACACCTTC
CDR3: CSASMWYGYTF

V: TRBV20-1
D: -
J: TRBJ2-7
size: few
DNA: TGCAGTGCTAGAGATGTCGCCTCCTCCTACGAGCAGTACTTC
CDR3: CSARDVASSYEQYF

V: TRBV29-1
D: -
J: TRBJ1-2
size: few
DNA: TGCAGCGTTCGGCGGGGATGGGACTATGGCTACACCTTC
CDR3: CSVRRGWDYGYTF

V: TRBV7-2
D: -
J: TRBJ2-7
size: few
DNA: TGTGCCAGCAGCTTAGCGCCCTCTCAGACCTACGAGCAGTACTTC
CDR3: CASSLAPSQTYEQYF

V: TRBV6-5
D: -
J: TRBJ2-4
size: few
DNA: TGTGCCAGCAGGCTGGACGGGGACCCAAACATTCAGTACTTC
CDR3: CASRLDGDPNIQYF

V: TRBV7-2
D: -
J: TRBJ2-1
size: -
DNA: TGTGCCAGCGCGCAAGGGGACTTACGCGATGAGCAGTTCTTC
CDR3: CASAQGDLRDEQFF

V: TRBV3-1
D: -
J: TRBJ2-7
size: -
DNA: TGTGCCAGCAGCCAAGTGTGGGACGAGCAGTACTTC
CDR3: CASSQVWDEQYF

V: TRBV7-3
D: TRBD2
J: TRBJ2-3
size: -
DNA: TGTGCCAGCAGCTTAGTAGCGGGGCCGCAAGGCGCTACGCAGTATTTT
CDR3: CASSLVAGPQGATQYF

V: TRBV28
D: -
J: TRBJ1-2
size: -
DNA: TGTGCCAGCAGCCTAAGGAGAGGTAGCGATGGCTACACCTTC
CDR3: CASSLRRGSDGYTF

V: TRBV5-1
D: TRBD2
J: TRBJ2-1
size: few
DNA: TGCGCCAGCAGCTTGGCCCTAAGAGGACTAGCGGGAGGGCCGTCTTCGAATGAGCAGTTCTTC
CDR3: CASSLALRGLAGGPSSNEQFF

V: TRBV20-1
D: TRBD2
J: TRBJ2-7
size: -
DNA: TGCAGTGCTAGGGAGAGGGGAGCGGGAGGTAAAGAGCAGTACTTC
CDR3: CSARERGAGGKEQYF